These 16 T cell receptor beta chains were all obtained from the same sample, sequenced in a study of CD8+ T cells in alopecia areata. Noted treatment: oral pan-JAK inhibitor, 5-10 mg twice daily. Sequencing used cDNA as its template, made by extracting RNA and reverse transcribing it. Libraries were prepared by immunoSEQ multiplex PCR; TCRdb keeps only in-frame clonotypes and omits some of them. The sample yields tens of thousands of clones, roughly 28% seen once. The sample here was CD8+ T cells sorted from blood, taken at week 4, from a patient treated with tofacitinib. The source of these receptors is a human donor with alopecia areata.

J is TRBJ1-4 and V is TRBV5-6; no clear D gene. Germline values: CDR1 SGHDT, CDR2 YYEEEE. The V end lost 0 bases, the J end lost 8 bases, and 2 bases lay between the germline ends. This CDR3 has 11 amino acids. CDR3 coding DNA: TGTGCCAGCAGCTTGGGGGAAAAACTGTTTTTT. The encoded protein is CASSLGEKLFF.

The gene calls are TRBV29-1 and TRBJ2-7, with 7 bases lining up with TRBD2. Germline values: CDR1 SQVTM, CDR2 ANQGSEA. This CDR3 is 12 amino acids long. V lost 1 base to trimming and J lost 7 bases; unmatched junction nucleotides: 4. CDR3 protein: CSVEGGGSEQYF. DNA for the CDR3: TGCAGCGTTGAAGGGGGAGGGTCGGAGCAGTACTTC.

V is TRBV29-1 and J is TRBJ1-2, with D possibly TRBD1 on 5 matching bases. V lost 3 bases and J 1 base, leaving 12 bases between the germline ends. CDR1 is SQVTM, CDR2 ANQGSEA, per germline. The CDR3 spans 14 residues. CDR3 loop: CSVDKRGDNYGYTF. The CDR3 nucleotides read TGCAGCGTTGACAAGCGGGGGGATAACTATGGCTACACCTTC.

This clone occurred a few times. V and J are TRBV29-1 and TRBJ2-7, with 8 bases aligning to TRBD1. The CDR3 extends over 13 amino acids. Trimming at V came to 6 bases and at J to 0 bases, leaving 4 bases not matched to a gene. CDR1 is SQVTM and CDR2 is ANQGSEA in the germline V gene. The CDR3 nucleotides read TGCAGCGTCAAAACAGGGGGCTCCTACGAGCAGTACTTC. Translated: CSVKTGGSYEQYF.

The V and J genes are TRBV4-2 and TRBJ2-5, with D possibly TRBD1 on 6 matching bases. The J call may be in error: the DNA end matches TRBJ2-7 better. This CDR3 region has 15 residues. Germline V lookup: CDR1 LGHNA, CDR2 YNFKEQ. The CDR3 loop is CASSFRTASSYEQYF. The CDR3 region has the DNA TGTGCCAGCAGCTTTAGGACAGCGAGCTCCTACGAGCAGTACTTC.

J is TRBJ1-2 and V is TRBV30, with 7 bases fitting TRBD1. The CDR3 is 14 residues long. Losses at the gene ends were 3 bases for V and 2 bases for J; bases not matched to a gene: 6. Germline V gene sequence: CDR1 GTSNPN, CDR2 SVGIG (reference sequence). The DNA of the CDR3 is TGTGCCTGGAGCCTCTCGGGACAGAACTATGGCTACACCTTC. It codes for CAWSLSGQNYGYTF.

The rearrangement uses TRBV30 and TRBJ1-4, with a weak D call TRBD1 (5 bases). This CDR3 is built from 12 residues. V lost 5 bases, J lost 6 bases, and 10 bases lay in between. Germline loops: CDR1 GTSNPN, CDR2 SVGIG (reference sequence). The CDR3 bases are TGTGCCTGGCAGGGAACCCATGAAAAACTGTTTTTT. Translation gives CAWQGTHEKLFF.

The chain joins TRBV7-9 to TRBJ2-7; D may correspond to TRBD1 or TRBD2 (5 bases each). The ends were cut back, 4 bases at V and 6 bases at J, with 19 bases in the middle. CDR1 SEHNR and CDR2 FQNEAQ come from the germline V gene (reference sequence). CDR3 length equals 15 residues. The CDR3 sequence is CASSSPSKGAGEQYF. The CDR3 region has the DNA TGTGCCAGCAGCTCACCATCGAAAGGGGCGGGCGAGCAGTACTTC. Based on the CDR3 plus reference TRBV7-9 and TRBJ2-7, the full variable domain is DTGVSQNPRHKITKRGQNVTFRCDPISEHNRLYWYRQTLGQGPEFLTYFQNEAQLEKSRLLSDRFSAERPKGSFSTLEIQRTEQGDSAMYLCASSSPSKGAGEQYFGPGTRLTVT.

V is TRBV9 and J is TRBJ2-1, with 8 bases that match TRBD2. V shed 0 bases and J 4 bases; nucleotides not matched to a gene: 3. The germline CDR1 and CDR2 sequences are SGDLS and YYNGEE. The CDR3 spans 15 residues. CDR3 nucleotide sequence: TGTGCCAGCAGCGTAGGGTCTAGCGGGTACAATGAGCAGTTCTTC. The encoded protein is CASSVGSSGYNEQFF.

The V and J genes are TRBV15 and TRBJ2-7; D is undetermined. Looked up from germline, CDR1 is LNHNV and CDR2 is YYDKDF (reference sequence). The CDR3 runs 11 residues. Trimming pared 5 bases from V and 4 bases from J, leaving 6 bases between. CDR3 coding DNA: TGTGCCACCAGCCCGGGTTACGAGCAGTACTTC. Amino acid sequence: CATSPGYEQYF.

There are a few counts of this clone. The chain employs TRBV28 and TRBJ1-2; 9 bases are a match to TRBD1. The ends lost 5 bases at V and 6 bases at J; junction bases unmatched: 16. The CDR3 is 17 residues long. Germline-derived CDR1 and CDR2 are MDHEN and SYDVKM. The CDR3 is CASSERHTGQGIDGYTF. The CDR3, as DNA: TGTGCCAGCAGTGAAAGGCACACTGGACAGGGGATTGATGGCTACACCTTC.

This chain connects TRBV7-9 to TRBJ2-7; D not resolved. CDR1 is SEHNR, CDR2 FQNEAQ, per germline (reference sequence). The CDR3 extends over 12 amino acids. Trimming pared 0 bases from V and 6 bases from J, leaving 6 bases between. The CDR3 loop reads CASSLAGLEQYF. The CDR3, as DNA: TGTGCCAGCAGCTTAGCGGGCCTCGAGCAGTACTTC. The variable domain in full, completed from reference TRBV7-9 and TRBJ2-7, reads DTGVSQNPRHKITKRGQNVTFRCDPISEHNRLYWYRQTLGQGPEFLTYFQNEAQLEKSRLLSDRFSAERPKGSFSTLEIQRTEQGDSAMYLCASSLAGLEQYFGPGTRLTVT.

This clone turned up a few times. The V and J genes are TRBV29-1 and TRBJ2-5; 7 bases map to TRBD2. Germline V gives CDR1 SQVTM, CDR2 ANQGSEA. The CDR3 is 14 residues long. The V gene end was trimmed by 3 bases and the J gene end by 5 bases; junction bases not matched to a gene: 9. CDR3 amino acids: CSVELGGRGETQYF. CDR3 DNA: TGCAGCGTTGAGTTGGGCGGGAGAGGGGAGACCCAGTACTTC.

The rearrangement joins TRBV2 to TRBJ2-3; possible D gene TRBD1, 5 bases. This CDR3 has 16 residues. Trimming left V 2 bases short and J 2 bases short, with 14 bases between. Per the germline V gene, CDR1 is SNHLY and CDR2 is FYNNEI. CDR3 loop: CASSEWFGQTTDTQYF. CDR3 DNA sequence: TGTGCCAGCAGTGAATGGTTTGGACAAACCACAGATACGCAGTATTTT.

The genes are TRBV4-1 and TRBJ1-1, with 8 bases fitting TRBD1. Germline-derived CDR1 and CDR2 are MGHRA and YSYEKL. The ends lost 3 bases at V and 4 bases at J; junction bases unmatched: 7. The CDR3 has 15 residues. The CDR3, as DNA: TGCGCCAGCAGCCATGATAGGACAGGGCCCACTGAAGCTTTCTTT. Its protein is CASSHDRTGPTEAFF.

This clone was counted a few times. The CDR3 region is CSASLGSYNEQFF. DNA for the CDR3: TGCAGCGCCTCGTTAGGATCCTACAATGAGCAGTTCTTC. J is TRBJ2-1 and V is TRBV29-1; no reliable D call. The CDR3 spans 13 residues. The V and J ends lost 7 bases and 1 base respectively, with 11 bases between them. From germline, CDR1 is SQVTM and CDR2 ANQGSEA.